These T cell receptor beta chains were read from a single sample in a study of T cell repertoires in aging, cancer and after chemotherapy. TCRdb analysed the multiplex PCR reads with MiXCR anew, one entry per CDR3 protein. The repertoire holds thousands of distinct CDR3 sequences, with more than 50% as singletons. The material sequenced was blood. All receptors come from a human donor in good health. CDR3s include the opening cysteine and the closing phenylalanine or tryptophan. D genes are given only for firm matches. Not all rows give a size; the values are once, few, many and, for expanded clones, a class.

len	j_gene	v_gene	abundance	d_gene	CDR3aa	CDR3nt
14	TRBJ2-1	TRBV19	-	-	CASSIDRGGNEQFF	TGTGCCAGTAGTATAGACAGGGGAGGAAATGAGCAGTTCTTC
14	TRBJ1-2	TRBV12-3/TRBV12-4	-	-	CASSLTPPGYGYTF	TGTGCCAGCAGTTTAACCCCTCCGGGCTATGGCTACACCTTC
13	TRBJ1-2	TRBV27	-	TRBD1	CASRKGQGYGYTF	TGTGCCAGCAGAAAGGGACAGGGGTATGGCTACACCTTC
14	TRBJ1-2	TRBV29-1	few	-	CSVTTGTTNYGYTF	TGCAGCGTAACAACAGGCACAACTAACTATGGCTACACCTTC
14	TRBJ2-5	TRBV4-2	-	TRBD2	CASSQGASGETQYF	TGTGCCAGCAGCCAAGGGGCTAGCGGAGAGACCCAGTACTTC
13	TRBJ1-1	TRBV6-5	few	-	CASSWGQNTEAFF	TGTGCCAGCAGTTGGGGGCAGAACACTGAAGCTTTCTTT
13	TRBJ2-7	TRBV19	-	TRBD1	CASSTGQGLEQYF	TGTGCCAGTAGTACGGGACAGGGTCTCGAGCAGTACTTC
15	TRBJ2-1	TRBV6-5	-	TRBD2	CASKPLAGGHNEQFF	TGTGCCAGCAAGCCTCTCGCGGGGGGCCACAATGAGCAGTTCTTC
14	TRBJ1-2	TRBV12-3/TRBV12-4	-	-	CASSFKGLGYGYTF	TGTGCCAGCAGTTTCAAGGGTTTAGGCTATGGCTACACCTTC
13	TRBJ2-7	TRBV19	-	TRBD1	CASWPGQGYEQYF	TGTGCCAGCTGGCCGGGACAGGGTTACGAGCAGTACTTC
12	TRBJ2-5	TRBV10-3	-	TRBD1	CAIMGQGETQYF	TGTGCCATCATGGGACAGGGGGAGACCCAGTACTTC
12	TRBJ2-7	TRBV30	few	-	CAWSQGFNEQYF	TGTGCCTGGAGCCAGGGGTTCAACGAGCAGTACTTC
13	TRBJ1-5	TRBV15	-	-	CATSRVRDQPQHF	TGTGCCACCAGCAGAGTTCGCGATCAGCCCCAGCATTTT
14	TRBJ1-5	TRBV27	-	-	CASSLKTAYQPQHF	TGTGCCAGCAGTTTAAAGACTGCCTATCAGCCCCAGCATTTT
14	TRBJ2-3	TRBV18	-	-	CASSRGPFPDTQYF	TGTGCCAGCTCCCGTGGGCCTTTCCCAGATACGCAGTATTTT
15	TRBJ2-3	TRBV4-2	-	-	CASSQDRGYTDTQYF	TGTGCCAGCAGCCAAGATAGGGGGTACACAGATACGCAGTATTTT
12	TRBJ2-7	TRBV12-3/TRBV12-4	-	-	CATKDRNYEQYF	TGTGCCACCAAAGACCGAAACTACGAGCAGTACTTC
17	TRBJ1-2	TRBV19	-	-	CASTLSPIRAWDYGYTF	TGTGCCAGTACCCTTTCCCCCATAAGAGCCTGGGACTATGGCTACACCTTC
16	TRBJ1-1	TRBV5-6	-	TRBD1	CASSIQPTGRGTEAFF	TGTGCCAGCAGCATACAACCGACAGGGAGGGGGACTGAAGCTTTCTTT
17	TRBJ2-1	TRBV6-2/TRBV6-3	-	TRBD2	CASSPGTSGRVYNEQFF	TGTGCCAGCAGTCCCGGGACTAGCGGGAGGGTATACAATGAGCAGTTCTTC
16	TRBJ2-7	TRBV19	-	-	CASSIQVTSRLYEQYF	TGTGCCAGTAGTATCCAGGTAACATCTCGTCTCTACGAGCAGTACTTC
15	TRBJ2-5	TRBV12-3/TRBV12-4	-	TRBD2	CASSLTSGGVETQYF	TGTGCCAGCAGCCTGACTAGCGGGGGGGTGGAGACCCAGTACTTC